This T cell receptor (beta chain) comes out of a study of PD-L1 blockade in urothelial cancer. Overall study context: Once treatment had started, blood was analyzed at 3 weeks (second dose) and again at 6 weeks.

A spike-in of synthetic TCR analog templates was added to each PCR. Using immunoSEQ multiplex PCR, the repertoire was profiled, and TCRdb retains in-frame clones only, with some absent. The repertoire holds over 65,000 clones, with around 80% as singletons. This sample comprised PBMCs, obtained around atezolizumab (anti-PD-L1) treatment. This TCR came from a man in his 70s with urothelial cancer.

CDR3 protein: CATKGAQGTEAFF. CDR3 nucleotides: TGTGCCACCAAGGGGGCGCAGGGCACTGAAGCTTTCTTT. The chain joins TRBV10-3 to TRBJ1-1; 7 nucleotides agree with TRBD1. V lost 10 bases and J lost 4; bases outside the gene matches: 9. CDR3 size: 13 residues. Germline CDR1 reads ENHRY; CDR2 reads SYGVKD.